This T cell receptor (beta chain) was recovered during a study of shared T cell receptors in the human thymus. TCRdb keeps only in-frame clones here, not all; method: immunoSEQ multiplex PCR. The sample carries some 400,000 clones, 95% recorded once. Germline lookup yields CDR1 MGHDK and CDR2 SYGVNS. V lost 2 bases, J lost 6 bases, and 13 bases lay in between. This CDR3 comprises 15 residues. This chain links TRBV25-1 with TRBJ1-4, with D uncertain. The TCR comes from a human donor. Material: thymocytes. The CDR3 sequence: CASSEGKDRDEKLFF. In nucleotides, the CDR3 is TGTGCCAGCAGTGAAGGGAAGGATAGGGATGAAAAACTGTTTTTT.